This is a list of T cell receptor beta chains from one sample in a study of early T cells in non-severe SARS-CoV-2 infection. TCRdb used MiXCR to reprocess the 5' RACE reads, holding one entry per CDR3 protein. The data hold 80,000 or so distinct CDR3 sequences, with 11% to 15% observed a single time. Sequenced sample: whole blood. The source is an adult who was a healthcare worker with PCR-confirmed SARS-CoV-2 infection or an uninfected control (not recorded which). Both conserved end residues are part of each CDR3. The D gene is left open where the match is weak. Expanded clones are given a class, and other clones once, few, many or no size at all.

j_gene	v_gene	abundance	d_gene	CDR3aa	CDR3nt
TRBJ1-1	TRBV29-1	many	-	CSPQAINRAEAFF	TGCAGCCCACAGGCCATCAATAGGGCTGAAGCTTTCTTT
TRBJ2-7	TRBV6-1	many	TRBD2	CASGVGLAGSSNEQYF	TGTGCCAGCGGAGTGGGGCTAGCGGGGAGTAGCAACGAGCAGTACTTC
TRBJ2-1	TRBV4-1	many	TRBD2	CASSQPTSGKGFEQFF	TGCGCCAGCAGCCAACCTACTAGCGGGAAAGGCTTTGAGCAGTTCTTC
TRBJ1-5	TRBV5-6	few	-	CASSLWLEGSNQPQHF	TGTGCCAGCAGCTTGTGGTTGGAGGGTAGCAATCAGCCCCAGCATTTT
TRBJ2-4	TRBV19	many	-	CASSIQGGIQYF	TGTGCCAGTAGTATTCAGGGGGGCATTCAGTACTTC
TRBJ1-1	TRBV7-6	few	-	CASRVSLNPNTEAFF	TGTGCCAGCAGGGTCAGTTTAAACCCGAACACTGAAGCTTTCTTT
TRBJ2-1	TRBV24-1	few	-	CATSDFRGTEQFF	TGTGCCACCAGTGATTTTAGAGGGACTGAGCAGTTCTTC
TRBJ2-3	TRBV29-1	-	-	CSVVESTDTQYF	TGCAGCGTTGTGGAGAGCACAGATACGCAGTATTTT
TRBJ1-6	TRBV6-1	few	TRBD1	CASSQPGTGTDSPLHF	TGTGCCAGCAGTCAACCTGGGACAGGGACGGATTCACCCCTCCACTTT
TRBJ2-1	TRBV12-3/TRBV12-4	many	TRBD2	CASRPTSGSVGYNEQFF	TGTGCCAGCAGACCTACTAGCGGGAGCGTGGGATACAATGAGCAGTTCTTC
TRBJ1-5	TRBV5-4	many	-	CASSFGGHTNQPQHF	TGTGCCAGCAGCTTTGGGGGACACACCAATCAGCCCCAGCATTTT
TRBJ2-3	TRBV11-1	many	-	CASSLGAQASTDTQYF	TGTGCCAGCAGCTTAGGTGCTCAGGCTAGCACAGATACGCAGTATTTT
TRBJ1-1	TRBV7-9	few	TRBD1	CASKLTGALNAEAFF	TGTGCCAGCAAATTGACAGGGGCGCTGAACGCTGAAGCTTTCTTT
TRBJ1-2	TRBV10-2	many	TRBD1	CASADRDYGYTF	TGCGCCAGCGCAGACAGGGACTATGGCTACACCTTC
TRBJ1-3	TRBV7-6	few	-	CASSKDPNSGNTIYF	TGTGCCAGCAGCAAGGACCCCAACTCTGGAAACACCATATATTTT
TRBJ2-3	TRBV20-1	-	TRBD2	CSASFSGRARRTDTQYF	TGCAGTGCTTCGTTCAGCGGGAGGGCCCGCCGCACAGATACGCAGTATTTT
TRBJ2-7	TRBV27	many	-	CASSLRQIGYEQYF	TGTGCCAGCAGTTTGAGACAAATAGGCTACGAGCAGTACTTC
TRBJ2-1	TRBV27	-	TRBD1	CASSPQGEWNEQFF	TGTGCCAGCAGTCCACAGGGGGAGTGGAATGAGCAGTTCTTC
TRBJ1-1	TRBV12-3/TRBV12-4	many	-	CASSLGMNTEAFF	TGTGCCAGCAGTTTGGGCATGAACACTGAAGCTTTCTTT
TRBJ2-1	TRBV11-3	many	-	CASSLGVGEQFF	TGTGCCAGCAGCTTAGGCGTGGGTGAGCAGTTCTTC
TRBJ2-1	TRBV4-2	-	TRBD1	CASSQEDWAQGVYNEQFF	TGTGCCAGCAGCCAAGAAGACTGGGCCCAGGGGGTATACAATGAGCAGTTCTTC
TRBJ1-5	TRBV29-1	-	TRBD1	CSAQGEGSQPQHF	TGCAGCGCCCAGGGGGAGGGAAGTCAGCCCCAGCATTTT
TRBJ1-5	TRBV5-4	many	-	CASSRDPNQPQHF	TGTGCCAGCAGCCGAGACCCTAATCAGCCCCAGCATTTT
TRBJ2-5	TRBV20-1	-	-	CSARARETQYF	TGCAGTGCTAGGGCCAGAGAGACCCAGTACTTC
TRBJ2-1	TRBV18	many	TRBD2	CASSPPVRKLAGPGRGLEQFF	TGTGCCAGCTCACCACCGGTGCGGAAACTAGCGGGACCCGGCCGTGGTCTTGAGCAGTTCTTC
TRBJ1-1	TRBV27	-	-	CASSRITGRSMNTEAFF	TGTGCCAGCAGTCGTATAACGGGACGGTCAATGAACACTGAAGCTTTCTTT
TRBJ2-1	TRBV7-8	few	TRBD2	CASSLTLAGANEQFF	TGTGCCAGCAGCTTGACCTTAGCGGGGGCCAATGAGCAGTTCTTC
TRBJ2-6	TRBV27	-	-	CASRVGVAGANVLTF	TGTGCCAGCAGGGTTGGTGTGGCCGGGGCCAACGTCCTGACTTTC
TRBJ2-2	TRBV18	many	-	CASSITQGRLNTGELFF	TGTGCCAGCTCAATTACTCAGGGGCGCCTAAACACCGGGGAGCTGTTTTTT
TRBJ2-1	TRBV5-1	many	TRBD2	CASSLAMGLEQFF	TGCGCCAGCAGCTTGGCCATGGGACTAGAGCAGTTCTTC
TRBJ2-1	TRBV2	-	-	CASGKDSGNEQFF	TGTGCCAGCGGGAAGGATTCAGGAAATGAGCAGTTCTTC
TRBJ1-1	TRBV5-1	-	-	CASSLGAWGQNTEAFF	TGCGCCAGCTCCTTAGGGGCCTGGGGGCAAAACACTGAAGCTTTCTTT
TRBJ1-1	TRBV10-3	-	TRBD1	CAIKPGQGVPFMNTEAFF	TGTGCCATCAAGCCGGGACAGGGGGTTCCCTTCATGAACACTGAAGCTTTCTTT
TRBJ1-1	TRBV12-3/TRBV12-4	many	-	CASSSNREQRTEAFF	TGTGCCAGCAGTTCTAACAGGGAACAGAGGACTGAAGCTTTCTTT
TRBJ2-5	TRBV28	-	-	CASSLGWEETQYF	TGTGCCAGCAGTCTTGGGTGGGAAGAGACCCAGTACTTC
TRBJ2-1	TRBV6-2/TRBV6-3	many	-	CASSDPFGANYNEQFF	TGTGCCAGCAGTGACCCTTTCGGGGCGAACTACAATGAGCAGTTCTTC
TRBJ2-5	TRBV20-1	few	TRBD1	CSAGDSQETRYF	TGCAGTGCCGGGGACAGTCAAGAGACCCGGTACTTC
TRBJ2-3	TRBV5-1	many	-	CASSRLRADTQYF	TGCGCCAGCAGCCGTTTGCGGGCAGATACGCAGTATTTT
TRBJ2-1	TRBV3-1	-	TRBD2	CASSLAGTNEQFF	TGTGCCAGCAGCTTAGCGGGAACCAATGAGCAGTTCTTC
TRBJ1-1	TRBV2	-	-	CASSEPAGTDTEAFF	TGTGCCAGCAGCGAACCCGCGGGGACTGACACTGAAGCTTTCTTT
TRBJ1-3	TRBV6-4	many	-	CASSGGSSGNTIYF	TGTGCCAGCAGTGGAGGCAGCTCTGGAAACACCATATATTTT
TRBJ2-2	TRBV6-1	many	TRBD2	CASSRLAGGAGELFF	TGTGCCAGCAGCCGACTAGCGGGAGGTGCCGGGGAGCTGTTTTTT
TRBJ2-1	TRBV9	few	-	CASSVDLELANEQFF	TGTGCCAGCAGCGTAGATCTAGAGCTAGCTAATGAGCAGTTCTTC
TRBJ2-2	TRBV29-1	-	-	CSVTANTGELFF	TGCAGCGTTACAGCGAACACCGGGGAGCTGTTTTTT
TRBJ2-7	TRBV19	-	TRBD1	CASSIFTGVGYEQYF	TGTGCCAGTAGTATTTTTACAGGGGTCGGATACGAGCAGTACTTC
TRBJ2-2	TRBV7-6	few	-	CASSFISGDTYTGELFF	TGTGCCAGCAGCTTCATTAGTGGGGACACATACACCGGGGAGCTGTTTTTT